This record looks at one T cell receptor beta chain sequence and its context. Under the authors' procedure: Amplification from reference gene primers served as the basis for estimated nucleated cell counts. Repertoires were generated with immunoSEQ multiplex PCR, while TCRdb's copy carries only in-frame clones and drops some. V, J and clone size are taken as reported in that table, and D and trimming were inferred from the DNA itself. The sample consists of roughly 80,000 clones, approximately 80% of them appearing once. This entry is derived from a study of blood T cell repertoires in COVID-19. Study context: Some COVID-19 samples were acute and others convalescent; all came from the United States, Italy and Spain.

The specimen sequenced was peripheral blood. The source of this sequence is a man aged 55-75 years with active or convalescent COVID-19.

The CDR3 nucleotides read TGTGCCAGCCAGGGGCAGGGTAGTGAAAAACTGTTTTTT. Encoded protein: CASQGQGSEKLFF. The chain employs TRBV7-2 and TRBJ1-4, with a tentative D call TRBD1 (6 bases). V was cut by 8 bases and J by 7 bases, with 14 bases left in between. The CDR3 runs 13 residues. Germline-derived CDR1 and CDR2 are SGHTA and FQGNSA.